Following are 8 T cell receptor beta chains from one sample sequenced in a study of blood T cell repertoires in COVID-19. TCRdb keeps only in-frame clones here, not all; method: immunoSEQ multiplex PCR. The sample carries 350,000 to 550,000 clones, 80% to 90% recorded once. The source material was PBMCs or T cells enriched from blood (not recorded which). These receptors originate from a man under 40 who had recovered from COVID-19.

This rearrangement joins TRBV5-6 to TRBJ2-7, with TRBD2 matching 12 bases. The CDR3 sequence is 18 residues long. Trimming at V came to 4 bases and at J to 1 base, leaving 12 bases not matched to a gene. Per germline, CDR1 SGHDT and CDR2 YYEEEE. As DNA, the CDR3 is TGTGCCAGCAGCGTCTTACTAGCGGGAGGCCTCAGATCCTACGAGCAGTACTTC. It translates to CASSVLLAGGLRSYEQYF.

The count of this clone is one. The chain recombines TRBV19 with TRBJ1-2, with D possibly TRBD1 on 5 matching bases. The germline CDR1 and CDR2 sequences are LNHDA and SQIVND (reference sequence). V lost 3 bases, J lost 1 base, and 12 bases lay in between. The CDR3 totals 15 residues. CDR3 loop: CASSIDSNYNYGYTF. The DNA for the CDR3 is TGTGCCAGTAGTATCGACAGCAACTATAACTATGGCTACACCTTC.

This clone has ten or more counts. The rearrangement uses TRBV27 and TRBJ2-7; 8 nucleotides line up with TRBD2. Losses at the gene ends were 5 bases for V and 1 base for J; bases not matched to a gene: 13. Per germline, CDR1 MNHEY and CDR2 SMNVEV (reference sequence). The CDR3 extends over 17 amino acids. CDR3 in DNA: TGTGCCAGCAGTCCCCTCGTAACTAGCGGCCTTTCCTACGAGCAGTACTTC. It specifies CASSPLVTSGLSYEQYF.

The V call is TRBV9, the J call TRBJ2-7; TRBD2 might be the D (6 bases). Trimming stripped 0 bases from V and 3 bases from J, with 13 bases between. From germline, CDR1 is SGDLS and CDR2 YYNGEE. This CDR3 has 15 amino acids. CDR3: CASSVGTTGNYEQYF. CDR3 in DNA: TGTGCCAGCAGCGTAGGGACTACAGGAAACTACGAGCAGTACTTC.

This rearrangement joins TRBV2 to TRBJ2-3; no clear D gene. The CDR3 contains 14 residues. The germline V gene has CDR1 SNHLY and CDR2 FYNNEI. Trimming took 6 bases from V and 6 from J, leaving 16 bases between them. This chain's CDR3 is CASRLTHYSDTQYF. The CDR3 bases are TGTGCCAGCAGGCTAACTCACTACTCTGATACGCAGTATTTT.

The V and J genes are TRBV28 and TRBJ1-6, with D unresolved. V dropped 6 bases and J dropped 4 bases, with 13 bases sitting between them. Germline V gene data show CDR1 as MDHEN and CDR2 as SYDVKM. CDR3 length: 15 residues. The CDR3: CASRGDDLYNSPLHF. For the CDR3, the DNA is TGTGCCAGCAGGGGAGATGATCTTTATAATTCACCCCTCCACTTT.

For the CDR3, the DNA is TGTGCCAGCAGTATACGCGGGCCCGGGAGGGTCGGAACGGGTTACGAGCAGTACTTC. The encoded protein is CASSIRGPGRVGTGYEQYF. The chain is built from TRBV27 and TRBJ2-7; 8 nucleotides line up with TRBD2. This CDR3 spans 19 amino acids. Germline CDR1 and CDR2: MNHEY and SMNVEV (reference sequence). J gave up 4 bases and V 5 bases, and 22 bases lay outside the gene matches.

The genes are TRBV10-3 and TRBJ2-4, with 9 bases aligning to TRBD1. V was clipped by 8 bases and J by 4 bases; unmatched bases: 3. CDR1 and CDR2 (germline): ENHRY, SYGVKD. CDR3 length equals 13 residues. CDR3 coding DNA: TGTGCCATCCGGGACAGGGTAAAAAACATTCAGTACTTC. This sequence encodes CAIRDRVKNIQYF.